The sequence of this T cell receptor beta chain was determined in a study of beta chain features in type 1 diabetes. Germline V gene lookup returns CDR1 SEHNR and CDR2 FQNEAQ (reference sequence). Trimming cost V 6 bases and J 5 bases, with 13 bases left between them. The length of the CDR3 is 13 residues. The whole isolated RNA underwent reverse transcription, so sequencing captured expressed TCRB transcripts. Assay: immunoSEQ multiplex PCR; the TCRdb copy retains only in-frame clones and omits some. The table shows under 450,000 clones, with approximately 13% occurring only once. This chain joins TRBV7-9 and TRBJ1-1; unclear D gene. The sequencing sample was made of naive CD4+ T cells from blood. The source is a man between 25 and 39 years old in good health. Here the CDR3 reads CASRLTARTEAFF. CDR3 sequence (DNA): TGTGCCAGCAGATTAACGGCGCGAACTGAAGCTTTCTTT. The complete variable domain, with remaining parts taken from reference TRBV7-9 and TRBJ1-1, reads DTGVSQNPRHKITKRGQNVTFRCDPISEHNRLYWYRQTLGQGPEFLTYFQNEAQLEKSRLLSDRFSAERPKGSFSTLEIQRTEQGDSAMYLCASRLTARTEAFFGQGTRLTVV.